Below, 8 T cell receptor beta chains from the same sample are listed, as sequenced in a study of CD8 T cells in ankylosing spondylitis. TCRdb reprocessed the 5' RACE reads with MiXCR, giving one entry per CDR3 protein. The repertoire holds under 200,000 distinct CDR3 sequences, with 13% as singletons. What was sequenced was blood, either unsorted or a sorted T cell fraction (not recorded which). These TCRs come from a female donor with ankylosing spondylitis or in good health (not recorded which).

This clonotype was observed a handful of times. The rearrangement joins TRBV5-5 to TRBJ1-2, with D perhaps TRBD1 (6 bases). The CDR3 has 14 residues. Trimming left V 5 bases short and J 4 bases short, with 15 bases between. Germline V lookup: CDR1 SGHKS, CDR2 YYEKEE (reference sequence). The CDR3 loop is CASRVSDSGYGYTF. CDR3 DNA sequence: TGTGCCAGCAGGGTATCGGACAGCGGCTATGGCTACACCTTC.

This clonotype was counted at least ten times. This chain uses TRBV9 with TRBJ2-3; D might be TRBD2 (6 bases). V lost 0 bases and J lost 1, with 9 bases in between. CDR1 SGDLS and CDR2 YYNGEE come from the germline V gene. This CDR3 is built from 15 residues. The CDR3 region is CASSVVGGGTDTQYF. CDR3 coding DNA: TGTGCCAGCAGCGTAGTTGGCGGGGGCACAGATACGCAGTATTTT.

This clonotype was recorded a few times. The V call is TRBV20-1, the J call TRBJ2-7; D not resolved. In germline, CDR1 is DFQATT, CDR2 SNEGSKA (reference sequence). Between the trimmed V and J ends, which lost 1 base and 3 bases, there was a span of 7 bases. The CDR3 covers 12 residues. CDR3 DNA sequence: TGCAGTGCTAGAGGCATGCTCTACGAGCAGTACTTC. This gives the protein CSARGMLYEQYF.

This clonotype was picked up many times. This chain links TRBV12-3 or TRBV12-4 with TRBJ1-5; unclear D gene. Trimming pared 6 bases from V and 7 bases from J, leaving 13 bases between. CDR3 length: 13 residues. CDR3 DNA sequence: TGTGCCAGCAGCCCTTGGACTGGACAGCCCCAGCATTTT. Translated, it gives CASSPWTGQPQHF.

The CDR3 reads CASSLVKGYYEQYF. In nucleotides, the CDR3 is TGCGCCAGCAGCTTGGTTAAAGGGTATTACGAGCAGTACTTC. The chain links TRBV5-1 to TRBJ2-7; D gene uncertain. Germline loops: CDR1 SGHRS, CDR2 YFSETQ. This CDR3 comprises 14 residues. Trimming left V 0 bases short and J 4 bases short, with 11 bases between.

This clonotype has just a few counts. This chain links TRBV20-1 with TRBJ1-2; 9 bases agree with TRBD1. Germline-derived CDR1 and CDR2 are DFQATT and SNEGSKA (reference sequence). The CDR3 spans 12 residues. The J segment lost 8 bases and the V segment lost 5 bases, leaving 6 bases of the junction unmatched. CDR3 amino acids: CSAVQGAGGYTF. DNA of the CDR3: TGCAGTGCTGTACAGGGGGCCGGGGGCTACACCTTC.

This clonotype was seen only a few times. The V call is TRBV6-1, the J call TRBJ2-2, with D tentatively TRBD1 (5 bases). Germline V gene sequence: CDR1 MNHNS, CDR2 SASEGT. Trimming stripped 6 bases from V and 8 bases from J, with 16 bases between. The CDR3 covers 14 residues. The DNA of the CDR3 is TGTGCCAGCAGCTTGGGGCCAGGTTTAGGGGAGCTGTTTTTT. Translated: CASSLGPGLGELFF.

This chain connects TRBV6-1 to TRBJ1-2, with D perhaps matching TRBD1 (6 bases). V lost 6 bases and J 0 bases, leaving 14 bases between the germline ends. The CDR3 runs to 15 residues. Germline assignment: CDR1 MNHNS and CDR2 SASEGT. CDR3: CASRMGQAANYGYTF. The CDR3 nucleotides read TGTGCCAGCAGAATGGGACAAGCTGCTAACTATGGCTACACCTTC.